The TCR beta chain under discussion was sequenced for a study of OX40 agonist ivuxolimab in advanced cancers. The assay was immunoSEQ multiplex PCR, and TCRdb's table has in-frame clones only and misses some. The sample includes approximately 70,000 clones, roughly 83% of them seen just once. Overall study findings and caveats: Among expanded peripheral T cells, antigen specificity went undetermined.

Remarks on this clone: Its antigen is as yet unknown.

The source material was CD4+ or CD8+ T cells sorted from blood, sampled in a trial of the OX40 agonist ivuxolimab. This clonotype was obtained from an adult with an advanced solid tumor such as melanoma, head and neck, liver or kidney cancer.

The CDR3 DNA sequence: TGTGCCAGCAGTCCCCCCGTGAATCACTATGGCTACACCTTC. Its translation: CASSPPVNHYGYTF. This chain connects TRBV28 to TRBJ1-2; D not certain. This CDR3 is built from 14 residues. CDR1 and CDR2 from the germline V gene are MDHEN and SYDVKM. V gave up 5 bases and J gave up 3 bases, with 13 bases separating them.